Detailed here is one T cell receptor beta chain. The antigen it binds to is not known. No base quality values were provided; no much bigger clone lies one nucleotide off. TCRbeta CDR3 regions were amplified from genomic DNA using the immunoSEQ Assay, a bias-controlled multiplex PCR. Processing in the source paper ran as follows. The number of nucleated cells in each sample was estimated by amplification of reference gene primers within the assay. To quantify the absolute abundance of each unique TCRbeta CDR3 rearrangement, sequence reads were collapsed and filtered. For each sample, productive Simpson clonality was calculated as the square root of Simpson's diversity index over productive rearrangements. Held by TCRdb, this immuneACCESS table contains in-frame sequences only and omits some clones. Under half of the omission traces to an unresolved V gene where checked; the cause of the rest is unknown. The V and J calls and clone size come from that table; D and trimming were worked out from the DNA. The sample profile shows roughly 180,000 clones; roughly four fifths of them were found once. Approximately 11% of the sample is taken by the ten largest.

These data belong to a study of blood T cell repertoires in COVID-19 (dated by TCRdb to between 2020 and 2021). About the study as a whole: Samples from collaborators originated in the United States, Italy and Spain and spanned both the acute and convalescent phases of COVID-19. A de-identified subject ID, COVID-19 status, age in years and sex were almost always included in the sample metadata. Samples came from the ongoing ImmuneRACE study (first 160 participants) plus 1,254 subjects from 6 global collaborators. The repertoires were made available in a free public database intended to serve as a resource for research on the immune response to SARS-CoV-2. HLA class I and class II types, where available, came from metadata supplied by the sample provider rather than from assay-based typing. The prospective study material was composed of cDNA or gDNA derived from T cells, B-cell-depleted T cells, or PBMCs. Deeply sampled blood TCRbeta repertoires from subjects exposed to, actively infected with, or recovered from COVID-19 were included in the dataset.

One collaborating source in Seattle enrolled patients while the patients were actively infected and followed the patients over time throughout the course of disease. Each collaborating institution followed its own protocols to collect whole blood in K2EDTA tubes. For TCRbeta analysis, collaborator samples were shipped as frozen whole blood, as isolated PBMCs, or as DNA extracted from either sample type. At the junction V is shortened by 3 bases and J by 2 bases, with 10 bases in between. The germline V gene provides CDR1 MGHRA and CDR2 YSYEKL. From the cysteine up to the phenylalanine, the CDR3 has a length of 15 residues. CDR3 DNA is the only sequence kept; it has 45 bases, read in frame from the first base. What the authors observed across the whole study: The amount of clinical and demographic metadata varied by source and participant and was provided uncurated.

Sequencing input: peripheral blood. In this chain, TRBV4-1 is recombined with TRBJ2-2; the D segment could be TRBD2, given 6 matching bases. The origin of this receptor is a woman aged 40 to 49 with COVID-19, enrolled during active disease. CDR3 protein: CASSQGTGNTGELFF. The sequenced DNA: TGCGCCAGCAGCCAGGGGACTGGCAACACCGGGGAGCTGTTTTTT.